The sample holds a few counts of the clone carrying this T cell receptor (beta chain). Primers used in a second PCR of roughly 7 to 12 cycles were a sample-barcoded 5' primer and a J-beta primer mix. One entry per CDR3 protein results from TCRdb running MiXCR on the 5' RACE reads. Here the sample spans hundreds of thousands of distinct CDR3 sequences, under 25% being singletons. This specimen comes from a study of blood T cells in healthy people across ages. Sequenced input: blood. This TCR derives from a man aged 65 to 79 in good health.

CDR3 protein: CASSEGGTVQETQYF. DNA for the CDR3: TGTGCCAGCAGTGAGGGGGGGACAGTTCAAGAGACCCAGTACTTC. J is TRBJ2-5 and V is TRBV6-1; D possibly uses TRBD1 or TRBD2 (7 bases each). V shed 3 bases and J shed 2 bases, with 13 bases lying between them. This CDR3 is 15 amino acids long. The germline V gene has CDR1 MNHNS and CDR2 SASEGT.